These 2 T cell receptor beta chains originate from one sample sequenced in a study of T cell responses to AZD1222 COVID-19 vaccine. Assay: immunoSEQ multiplex PCR; the TCRdb copy retains only in-frame clones and omits some. Of about 120,000 clones listed, roughly 89% are singletons. Sample: peripheral blood, taken on day 0 of AZD1222 vaccination. These receptors were collected from an adult in good health.

V gene TRBV5-4 combines with J gene TRBJ2-5; a possible D gene is TRBD2 (5 bases). The CDR3 is 14 residues long. The ends were cut back, 4 bases at V and 1 base at J, with 11 bases in the middle. Germline V gene data show CDR1 as SGHNT and CDR2 as YYREEE (reference sequence). In DNA form, the CDR3 reads TGTGCCAGCAGCCCTGACTACACCCAAGAGACCCAGTACTTC. Amino acid sequence: CASSPDYTQETQYF.

The gene calls are TRBV18 and TRBJ1-2; TRBD1 agrees at 10 bases. This CDR3 comprises 14 residues. V trimming: 3 bases; J trimming: 9 bases; junction bases outside the gene matches: 7. CDR1 and CDR2 (germline): KGHSH, LQKENI. The CDR3 coding sequence is TGTGCCAGCTCACCTGGGGGACAGGGGACAAGCTACACCTTC. Protein product: CASSPGGQGTSYTF.